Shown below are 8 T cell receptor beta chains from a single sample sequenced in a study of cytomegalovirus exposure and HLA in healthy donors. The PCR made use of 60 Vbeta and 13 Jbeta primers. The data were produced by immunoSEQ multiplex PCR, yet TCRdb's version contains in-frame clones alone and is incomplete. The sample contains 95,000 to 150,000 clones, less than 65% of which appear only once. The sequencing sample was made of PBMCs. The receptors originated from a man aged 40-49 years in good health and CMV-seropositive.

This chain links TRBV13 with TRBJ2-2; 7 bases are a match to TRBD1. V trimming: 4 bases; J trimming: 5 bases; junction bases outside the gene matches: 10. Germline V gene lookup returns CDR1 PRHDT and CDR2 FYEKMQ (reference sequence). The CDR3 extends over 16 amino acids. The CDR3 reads CASSSRGQPRTGELFF. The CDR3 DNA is TGTGCCAGCAGCTCCCGGGGACAGCCGAGGACCGGGGAGCTGTTTTTT.

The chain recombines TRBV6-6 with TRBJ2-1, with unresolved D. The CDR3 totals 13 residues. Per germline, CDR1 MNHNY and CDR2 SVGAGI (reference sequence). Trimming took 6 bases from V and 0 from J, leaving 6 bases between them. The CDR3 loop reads CASSPRSYNEQFF. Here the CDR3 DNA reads TGTGCCAGCAGCCCTCGCTCCTACAATGAGCAGTTCTTC.

The DNA for the CDR3 is TGTGCCAGCTCACCACCTTACGCGGGCTTTTGGTCTGGGGCCAACGTCCTGACTTTC. It yields the protein CASSPPYAGFWSGANVLTF. The chain links TRBV18 to TRBJ2-6; D is perhaps TRBD2 (5 bases). Germline V CDR1 and CDR2: KGHSH, LQKENI. There are 19 residues in the CDR3. With 0 bases removed from V and 1 base from J, the gap between germline ends came to 16 bases.

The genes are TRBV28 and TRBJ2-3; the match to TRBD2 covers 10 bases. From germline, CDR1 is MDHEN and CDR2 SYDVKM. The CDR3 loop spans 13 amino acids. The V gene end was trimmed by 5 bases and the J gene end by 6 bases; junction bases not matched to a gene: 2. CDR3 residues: CASSTAGGDTQYF. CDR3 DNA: TGTGCCAGCAGTACAGCGGGAGGGGATACGCAGTATTTT.

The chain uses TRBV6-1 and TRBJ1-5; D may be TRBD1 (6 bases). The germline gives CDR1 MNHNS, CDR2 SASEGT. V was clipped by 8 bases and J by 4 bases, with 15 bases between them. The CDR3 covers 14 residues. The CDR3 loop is CASSSTGWNQPQHF. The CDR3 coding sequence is TGTGCCAGCTCCAGCACAGGGTGGAATCAGCCCCAGCATTTT.

The CDR3 is CASSVYRAGGPETQYF. The DNA of the CDR3 is TGTGCCAGCAGCGTATATCGAGCGGGGGGGCCAGAGACCCAGTACTTC. The V call is TRBV9, the J call TRBJ2-5, with 10 bases matching TRBD2. This CDR3 has 16 amino acids. The V segment lost 1 base and the J segment 4 bases; nucleotides outside the gene matches: 7. Germline V gives CDR1 SGDLS, CDR2 YYNGEE.

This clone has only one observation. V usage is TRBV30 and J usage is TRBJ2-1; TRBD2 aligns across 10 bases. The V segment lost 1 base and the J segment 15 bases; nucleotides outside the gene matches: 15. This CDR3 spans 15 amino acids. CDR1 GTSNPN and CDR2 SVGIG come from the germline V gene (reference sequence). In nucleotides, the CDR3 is TGTGCCTGGAGTGATCAGCGGGAGGGCCTTTTCTCTCGGTTCTTC. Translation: CAWSDQREGLFSRFF. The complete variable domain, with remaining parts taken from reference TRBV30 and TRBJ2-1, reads SQTIHQWPATLVQPVGSPLSLECTVEGTSNPNLYWYRQAAGRGLQLLFYSVGIGQISSEVPQNLSASRPQDRQFILSSKKLLLSDSGFYLCAWSDQREGLFSRFFGPGTRLTVL.

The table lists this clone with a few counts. The CDR3 DNA follows: TGTGCCAGCAGCTTAGGGAACAGAGCAATCATCGGAAACACCATATATTTT. This sequence encodes CASSLGNRAIIGNTIYF. This chain connects TRBV7-9 to TRBJ1-3; D not certain. There are 17 residues in the CDR3. Trimming removed 1 base at V and 4 bases at J, with 17 bases between. The V gene's germline CDR1 is SEHNR and CDR2 FQNEAQ (reference sequence).